Below, one T cell receptor (beta chain) is given with its context. As yet, its antigen is unknown. The data originate from a study of early T cells in non-severe SARS-CoV-2 infection. As for the study in general: Unsorted whole-blood RNA was sequenced in bulk, leaving chains unpaired. Broader study findings: VDJdb-based annotation leaned toward anti-spike CD8 responses and missed private and CD4 specificities.

Individual cDNA molecules were tagged with unique molecular identifiers. TCRdb passed the 5' RACE reads through MiXCR, listing each CDR3 protein once. This sample yields approximately 26,000 distinct CDR3 sequences, of which roughly 4% are seen a single time; around 4.3% belongs to the top ten. The V gene end was trimmed by 5 bases and the J gene end by 2 bases; junction bases not matched to a gene: 16. This CDR3 is built from 19 residues. Germline V gene data show CDR1 as MDHEN and CDR2 as SYDVKM. Sequenced input: whole blood. This TCR was sampled from an adult who was a healthcare worker with PCR-confirmed SARS-CoV-2 infection or an uninfected control (not recorded which). The chain uses TRBV28 and TRBJ2-1, with 9 bases identical to TRBD2. DNA for the CDR3: TGTGCCAGCAGTACAACAGCCTTGATAGCGGGAGAACCCTACAATGAGCAGTTCTTC. Its translation is CASSTTALIAGEPYNEQFF. The full variable domain, with the rest looked up from reference TRBV28 and TRBJ2-1, is DVKVTQSSRYLVKRTGEKVFLECVQDMDHENMFWYRQDPGLGLRLIYFSYDVKMKEKGDIPEGYSVSREKKERFSLILESASTNQTSMYLCASSTTALIAGEPYNEQFFGPGTRLTVL.